A selection of T cell receptor beta chains follows, all from one sample in a study of cytotoxic CD8 clonotypes in ibrutinib-treated CLL. Libraries were prepared by immunoSEQ multiplex PCR; TCRdb keeps only in-frame clonotypes and omits some of them. The sample includes over 45,000 clones, around 55% seen only once; the top ten take around 21%. The input for sequencing was PBMCs, taken after 24 months of ibrutinib treatment. The origin of the receptors is a human donor with chronic lymphocytic leukemia. Both conserved end residues are part of each CDR3. The D gene is left open where the match is weak. Size values are once, few and many counts, or a class for expanded clones, and some rows have none.

cdr3_aa cdr3_nt j_call d_call v_call cdr3_length clone_size
CASSIDVHEQFF TGTGCCAGTAGTATAGACGTCCATGAGCAGTTCTTC TRBJ2-1 NA TRBV19 12 NA
CASSELAGGNYEQYF TGTGCCAGCAGCGAACTAGCGGGAGGAAATTACGAGCAGTACTTC TRBJ2-7 TRBD2 TRBV7-2 15 few
CASSDGSGYGYTF TGTGCCAGCAGCGATGGTAGTGGCTATGGCTACACCTTC TRBJ1-2 NA TRBV28 13 NA
CASSQGDEQYF TGCGCCAGCAGCCAAGGTGACGAGCAGTACTTC TRBJ2-7 NA TRBV4-1 11 NA
CATGRRAEQFF TGTGCCACCGGGAGGAGGGCTGAGCAGTTCTTC TRBJ2-1 TRBD2 TRBV28 11 many
CASRGVGAFLGYTF TGTGCCAGCAGGGGGGTAGGGGCCTTTCTTGGCTACACCTTC TRBJ1-2 NA TRBV2 14 NA
CASSFGTRGEKLFF TGTGCCAGCAGTTTTGGGACGCGGGGTGAAAAACTGTTTTTT TRBJ1-4 NA TRBV28 14 few
CASIGQNYGYTF TGTGCCAGCATCGGCCAAAACTATGGCTACACCTTC TRBJ1-2 NA TRBV28 12 few
CASSQAGNTIYF TGTGCCAGCAGCCAGGCCGGAAACACCATATATTTT TRBJ1-3 NA TRBV7-8 12 many
CASSLFRWPEETQYF TGTGCCAGCAGCTTATTTCGGTGGCCGGAAGAGACCCAGTACTTC TRBJ2-5 NA TRBV7-7 15 NA
CSVSGVATNEKLFF TGCAGCGTTTCCGGTGTCGCAACTAATGAAAAACTGTTTTTT TRBJ1-4 NA TRBV29-1 14 NA
CASSLRREQTQYF TGTGCCAGCAGTTTGAGGAGGGAGCAGACCCAGTACTTC TRBJ2-5 NA TRBV27 13 NA
CASSQDQRSSYNSPLHF TGCGCCAGCAGCCAAGATCAGCGTAGCTCCTATAATTCACCCCTCCACTTT TRBJ1-6 NA TRBV4-1 17 NA
CASSQDGGLARENEQYF TGTGCCAGCAGCCAAGACGGGGGACTAGCAAGAGAGAACGAGCAGTACTTC TRBJ2-7 TRBD2 TRBV4-2 17 once
CASSPQTGGTDTQYF TGTGCCAGCAGCCCACAGACAGGGGGCACAGATACGCAGTATTTT TRBJ2-3 TRBD1 TRBV2 15 few
CASGTGVTTGYF TGTGCCAGCGGGACAGGGGTCACCACGGGGTACTTC TRBJ2-7 TRBD1 TRBV2 12 NA
CAWRASLGVCGEKLFF TGTGCCTGGAGAGCGAGTCTGGGGGTCTGCGGTGAAAAACTGTTTTTT TRBJ1-4 NA TRBV30 16 many
CASSSETGGFNEKLFF TGTGCCAGCAGCTCCGAGACAGGGGGTTTTAATGAAAAACTGTTTTTT TRBJ1-4 TRBD1 TRBV5-6 16 NA
CASSEVSGANVLTF TGTGCCAGCAGTGAGGTCTCTGGGGCCAACGTCCTGACTTTC TRBJ2-6 NA TRBV2 14 many
CAWRAGYNEQFF TGTGCCTGGAGGGCAGGGTACAATGAGCAGTTCTTC TRBJ2-1 NA TRBV30 12 NA
CSVGRDTYEQYF TGCAGCGTTGGGAGGGACACCTACGAGCAGTACTTC TRBJ2-7 NA TRBV29-1 12 NA
CASSPGEGSPDPQHF TGTGCCAGCTCACCAGGAGAAGGATCCCCGGACCCCCAGCATTTT TRBJ1-5 NA TRBV18 15 NA
CASSGRFGYTF TGTGCCAGCAGTGGCCGGTTTGGCTACACCTTC TRBJ1-2 NA TRBV6-4 11 NA
CASRPTGGDSNTEAFF TGTGCCAGCAGGCCCACAGGGGGCGATTCCAACACTGAAGCTTTCTTT TRBJ1-1 TRBD1 TRBV14 16 NA
CASSLAGTGRETQYF TGCGCCAGCAGCTTGGCTGGTACGGGGAGAGAGACCCAGTACTTC TRBJ2-5 NA TRBV5-1 15 few
CASSLSPMNTEAFF TGTGCCAGCAGCTTAAGTCCGATGAACACTGAAGCTTTCTTT TRBJ1-1 NA TRBV7-6 14 NA
CASSLSATETQYF TGTGCCAGCAGCTTAAGTGCCACAGAGACCCAGTACTTC TRBJ2-5 NA TRBV7-2 13 few
CASSGARGNQPQHF TGTGCCAGCAGCGGGGCCAGAGGGAATCAGCCCCAGCATTTT TRBJ1-5 NA TRBV7-8 14 NA
CAISEYIGVKDQPQHF TGTGCCATCAGTGAGTACATAGGGGTGAAGGATCAGCCCCAGCATTTT TRBJ1-5 NA TRBV10-3 16 once
CASSLARSNQPQHF TGTGCCAGCAGCTTAGCCAGGAGCAATCAGCCCCAGCATTTT TRBJ1-5 NA TRBV7-2 14 NA
CASSVRGQEKLFF TGTGCCAGCAGTGTCAGGGGGCAGGAAAAACTGTTTTTT TRBJ1-4 TRBD1 TRBV6-1 13 NA
CASSYLAGWNEQFF TGCGCCAGCAGCTACTTAGCGGGGTGGAATGAGCAGTTCTTC TRBJ2-1 TRBD2 TRBV4-1 14 NA
CASSLGRGFEQYF TGCGCCAGCAGCTTGGGGAGGGGGTTCGAGCAGTACTTC TRBJ2-7 NA TRBV5-1 13 medium-sized
CASSPTSGRANTYNEQFF TGTGCCAGCAGCCCAACTAGCGGGAGGGCCAACACCTACAATGAGCAGTTCTTC TRBJ2-1 TRBD2 TRBV7-6 18 few
CASSLGLGSSRSGNTIYF TGTGCCAGCAGCTTAGGGCTCGGATCCTCCCGATCTGGAAACACCATATATTTT TRBJ1-3 NA TRBV7-4 18 NA
CATSRVNTGELFF TGTGCCACCAGCAGAGTCAACACCGGGGAGCTGTTTTTT TRBJ2-2 NA TRBV15 13 NA
CASSRRDTDTQYF TGTGCCAGCAGCAGACGAGACACAGATACGCAGTATTTT TRBJ2-3 NA TRBV9 13 NA
CASSPGGRGYTF TGTGCCAGCAGTCCGGGCGGGCGAGGCTACACCTTC TRBJ1-2 NA TRBV28 12 NA
CASRAGNYEQYF TGTGCCAGCAGAGCCGGGAACTACGAGCAGTACTTC TRBJ2-7 NA TRBV5-6 12 NA
CSTMDRTGTGVSGANVLTF TGCAGCACAATGGATAGAACCGGGACAGGGGTCTCTGGGGCCAACGTCCTGACTTTC TRBJ2-6 TRBD1 TRBV29-1 19 NA
CASSQERGNTGELFF TGTGCCAGCAGCCAAGAGAGAGGCAACACCGGGGAGCTGTTTTTT TRBJ2-2 NA TRBV4-2 15 NA
CASNRGPYNEQFF TGTGCCAGCAACAGGGGGCCCTACAATGAGCAGTTCTTC TRBJ2-1 TRBD1 TRBV27 13 NA
CASSLALGFYEQYF TGCGCCAGCAGCTTGGCCTTAGGTTTCTACGAGCAGTACTTC TRBJ2-7 NA TRBV5-1 14 NA
CASSEALDSRGYTF TGTGCCAGCAGTGAAGCGCTGGACAGTCGAGGCTACACCTTC TRBJ1-2 NA TRBV6-1 14 NA
CASSDWGRSYEQYF TGTGCCAGCAGTGATTGGGGAAGGTCCTACGAGCAGTACTTC TRBJ2-7 NA TRBV6-1 14 NA